These 30 T cell receptor beta chains came from one sample sequenced in a study of OX40 agonist ivuxolimab in advanced cancers. The assay was immunoSEQ multiplex PCR, and TCRdb's table has in-frame clones only and misses some. The data hold 90,000 to 120,000 clones, with 91% observed a single time. Material: CD4+ or CD8+ T cells sorted from blood, obtained in a trial of the OX40 agonist ivuxolimab. These TCRs come from an adult with an advanced solid tumor such as melanoma, head and neck, liver or kidney cancer.

The V gene is TRBV2, the J gene TRBJ2-7; 7 bases agree with TRBD1. The CDR3 is 14 amino acids. The germline V gene has CDR1 SNHLY and CDR2 FYNNEI. With V trimmed by 5 bases and J by 2 bases, 6 bases remained unmatched. CDR3 sequence (DNA): TGTGCCAGCAGTTACGGGACAGTCGCCTACGAGCAGTACTTC. Translation gives CASSYGTVAYEQYF.

At least ten counts were recorded for this clone. This chain connects TRBV5-1 to TRBJ1-5; D remains ambiguous. The CDR3 spans 13 residues. Trimming left V 2 bases short and J 9 bases short, with 12 bases between. Per the germline V gene, CDR1 is SGHRS and CDR2 is YFSETQ. The CDR3 DNA follows: TGCGCCAGCAGCTTCGAGGGCGATCGGCCCCAGCATTTT. It encodes CASSFEGDRPQHF.

The chain carries TRBV6-4 and TRBJ2-1; 9 bases are a match to TRBD2. The ends lost 5 bases at V and 8 bases at J; junction bases unmatched: 13. In germline, CDR1 is MRHNA, CDR2 SNTAGT. This CDR3 region has 16 residues. Here the CDR3 reads CASSSSTSGPGDEQFF. In DNA form, the CDR3 reads TGTGCCAGCAGTTCATCTACTAGCGGGCCTGGGGATGAGCAGTTCTTC.

The chain carries TRBV5-6 and TRBJ1-5, with D maybe TRBD1 (5 bases). The ends were cut back, 0 bases at V and 3 bases at J, with 10 bases in the middle. CDR3 length: 15 amino acids. The V gene's germline CDR1 is SGHDT and CDR2 YYEEEE. CDR3 DNA: TGTGCCAGCAGCTTGGGGGGCGCTTTCAATCAGCCCCAGCATTTT. It codes for CASSLGGAFNQPQHF. Variable domain in full (rest from reference TRBV5-6 and TRBJ1-5): DAGVTQSPTHLIKTRGQQVTLRCSPKSGHDTVSWYQQALGQGPQFIFQYYEEEERQRGNFPDRFSGHQFPNYSSELNVNALLLGDSALYLCASSLGGAFNQPQHFGDGTRLSIL.

The chain is built from TRBV18 and TRBJ2-7; tentatively, D is TRBD1 (6 bases). The CDR3 sequence is 15 residues long. V shed 2 bases and J shed 0 bases, with 11 bases lying between them. CDR1 is KGHSH and CDR2 is LQKENI in the germline V gene. The CDR3 DNA reads TGTGCCAGCTCACCAGGACAGCAAACCTCCTACGAGCAGTACTTC. Residues: CASSPGQQTSYEQYF.

This sequence joins TRBV6-1 and TRBJ1-2, with 8 bases fitting TRBD1. This CDR3 has 15 residues. The junction had 5 bases not matched to a gene; V was cut back by 0 bases and J by 5 bases. CDR1 is MNHNS, CDR2 SASEGT, per germline. The DNA of the CDR3 is TGTGCCAGCAGTGAAGCACCGGGACAGGCATATGGCTACACCTTC. Translated, it gives CASSEAPGQAYGYTF.

This chain joins TRBV5-1 and TRBJ2-7; D gene ambiguous. Trimming took 3 bases from V and 2 from J, leaving 15 bases between them. Germline V CDR1 and CDR2: SGHRS, YFSETQ. The CDR3 runs 15 residues. DNA for the CDR3: TGCGCCAGCAGCTCGGCTTTTGACCGGGCCTACGAGCAGTACTTC. Translation gives CASSSAFDRAYEQYF.

The rearrangement uses TRBV2 and TRBJ2-5; D is uncertain. Near its end, the DNA agrees better with TRBJ2-7, so the J call may be wrong. CDR1 is SNHLY, CDR2 FYNNEI, per germline. The CDR3 sequence is 12 residues long. The CDR3 here is CASSGETYEQYF. The CDR3 DNA reads as TGTGCCAGCAGTGGCGAGACCTACGAGCAGTACTTC.

This chain joins TRBV28 and TRBJ2-5; D gene unclear. Trimming removed 6 bases at V and 7 bases at J, with 12 bases between. There are 12 residues in the CDR3. The V gene's germline CDR1 is MDHEN and CDR2 SYDVKM. The CDR3 reads CASSQARGTQYF. For the CDR3, the DNA is TGTGCCAGCAGCCAGGCAAGAGGGACCCAGTACTTC.

The V call is TRBV6-6, the J call TRBJ2-3; 7 bases match TRBD2. The V gene's germline CDR1 is MNHNY and CDR2 SVGAGI (reference sequence). This CDR3 contains 15 residues. J lost 5 bases, V lost 6 bases, and 11 bases had no gene match. DNA for the CDR3: TGTGCCAGCAGCTCGGCGGCGTGGGGGGGAGATACGCAGTATTTT. Its translation: CASSSAAWGGDTQYF.

Written as DNA, the CDR3 is TGTGCCAGCAGTTACGTAGGGGGACGCGACCAAGAGACCCAGTACTTC. Protein sequence: CASSYVGGRDQETQYF. This chain links TRBV6-5 with TRBJ2-5; weak D call: TRBD1 (6 bases). CDR1 and CDR2 from the germline V gene are MNHEY and SVGAGI. The CDR3 length is 16 residues. The germline V and J ends were trimmed by 2 bases and 0 bases, with 13 bases remaining between them.

This clone has just a few counts. The chain carries TRBV2 and TRBJ2-1; D is possibly TRBD2 (5 bases). CDR1 and CDR2 from the germline V gene are SNHLY and FYNNEI. Trimming took 5 bases from V and 2 from J, leaving 10 bases between them. This CDR3 region has 14 residues. The CDR3 loop reads CASSTHGAYNEQFF. Here the CDR3 DNA reads TGTGCCAGCAGTACTCACGGGGCCTACAATGAGCAGTTCTTC.

The chain couples TRBV5-1 to TRBJ2-1; perhaps TRBD1 as D (5 bases). V lost 4 bases and J lost 5, with 16 bases in between. This CDR3 has 15 amino acids. In germline, CDR1 is SGHRS, CDR2 YFSETQ. CDR3 DNA sequence: TGCGCCAGCAGCCTATCGACAGATGGACACAATGAGCAGTTCTTC. It is translated as CASSLSTDGHNEQFF.

The chain employs TRBV7-2 and TRBJ2-5; the D gene could be TRBD1 or TRBD2 (5 bases each). The DNA end lines up better with TRBJ2-7; the J call may be wrong. The CDR3 length is 18 residues. Germline V gene data show CDR1 as SGHTA and CDR2 as FQGNSA. CDR3 DNA: TGTGCCAGCAGCCCTAACACGGGGACCAACGTAGGGGCCTACGAGCAGTACTTC. Protein sequence: CASSPNTGTNVGAYEQYF.

The J gene is TRBJ2-6, the V gene TRBV12-5, with TRBD1 matching over 10 bases. CDR3 length equals 17 residues. Trimming removed 5 bases from V and 1 base from J; junction bases left unmatched: 5. Germline-derived CDR1 and CDR2 are LGHNT and FRNRAP. In DNA form, the CDR3 reads TGTGCTAGTGGTCCTGGGACAGGGGAGTCTGGGGCCAACGTCCTGACTTTC. This codes for CASGPGTGESGANVLTF. Filled out from reference TRBV12-5 and TRBJ2-6, the complete variable domain reads DARVTQTPRHKVTEMGQEVTMRCQPILGHNTVFWYRQTMMQGLELLAYFRNRAPLDDSGMPKDRFSAEMPDATLATLKIQPSEPRDSAVYFCASGPGTGESGANVLTFGAGSRLTVL.

This chain links TRBV7-9 with TRBJ1-2; 7 bases fit TRBD1. The germline V gene encodes CDR1 SEHNR and CDR2 FQNEAQ (reference sequence). The CDR3 is made up of 18 amino acids. V lost 1 base to trimming and J lost 11 bases; unmatched junction nucleotides: 22. DNA of the CDR3: TGTGCCAGCAGCTTAGGATTTCCAGGGGGTCCCACCAAACTGGTTTACACCTTC. It yields the protein CASSLGFPGGPTKLVYTF. Variable domain in full (rest from reference TRBV7-9 and TRBJ1-2): DTGVSQNPRHKITKRGQNVTFRCDPISEHNRLYWYRQTLGQGPEFLTYFQNEAQLEKSRLLSDRFSAERPKGSFSTLEIQRTEQGDSAMYLCASSLGFPGGPTKLVYTFGSGTRLTVV.

A few counts support this clone. V usage is TRBV7-6 and J usage is TRBJ1-3; 7 bases fit TRBD1. The CDR3 contains 16 residues. Germline trimming cut 5 bases from V and 0 bases from J; bases unmatched to any gene: 7. Germline V gives CDR1 SGHVS, CDR2 FNYEAQ. The CDR3 region is CASSPFGQDSGNTIYF. The CDR3, as DNA: TGTGCCAGCAGCCCGTTCGGACAGGACTCTGGAAACACCATATATTTT.

V gene TRBV6-1 combines with J gene TRBJ1-3; D gene ambiguous. Germline CDR1 is MNHNS and CDR2 is SASEGT. Trimming removed 3 bases at V and 4 bases at J, with 7 bases between. CDR3 size: 13 residues. The CDR3: CASSEGYGNTIYF. CDR3 sequence (DNA): TGTGCCAGCAGTGAGGGATACGGAAACACCATATATTTT.

The chain has TRBV28 and TRBJ2-7; 7 positions match TRBD1. Per germline, CDR1 MDHEN and CDR2 SYDVKM. The CDR3 length is 15 residues. Germline trimming cut 5 bases from V and 3 bases from J; bases unmatched to any gene: 10. CDR3 residues: CASSPGTDVSYEQYF. For the CDR3, the DNA is TGTGCCAGCAGTCCCGGGACAGATGTGAGCTACGAGCAGTACTTC.

As concerns this clone: Being one base from a much bigger clone, this may be a read error. The chain joins TRBV7-2 to TRBJ1-5, with D hard to call. This CDR3 comprises 12 residues. Germline CDR1 is SGHTA and CDR2 is FQGNSA. Trimming stripped 0 bases from V and 6 bases from J, with 3 bases between. The CDR3 here is CASSLAGQPQHF. In DNA form, the CDR3 reads TGTGCCAGCAGCTTAGCCGGTCAGCCCCAGCATTTT.

This rearrangement joins TRBV28 to TRBJ1-1, with TRBD1 as a possible D gene (6 bases). The CDR3 sequence is 11 residues long. V was pared by 2 bases and J by 11 bases, with 9 bases between. Germline values: CDR1 MDHEN, CDR2 SYDVKM. CDR3 protein: CASSLAGVAFF. The CDR3 nucleotides read TGTGCCAGCAGTTTAGCAGGGGTTGCTTTCTTT.

This clone has only a few counts. Here the CDR3 reads CASSLEEGSYNSPLHF. The CDR3, as DNA: TGTGCCAGCAGCTTAGAGGAAGGGTCCTATAATTCACCCCTCCACTTT. This chain connects TRBV7-9 to TRBJ1-6; D gene unclear. The V gene lost 1 base and the J gene lost 1 base, with 8 bases spanning the gap. The CDR3 consists of 16 residues. CDR1 is SEHNR and CDR2 is FQNEAQ in the germline V gene (reference sequence). The whole variable domain, filled in from reference TRBV7-9 and TRBJ1-6, reads DTGVSQNPRHKITKRGQNVTFRCDPISEHNRLYWYRQTLGQGPEFLTYFQNEAQLEKSRLLSDRFSAERPKGSFSTLEIQRTEQGDSAMYLCASSLEEGSYNSPLHFGNGTRLTVT.

CDR3 region: CASSPHPGRSSYEQYF. Written as DNA, the CDR3 is TGTGCCAGCTCACCACACCCCGGGAGATCGTCCTACGAGCAGTACTTC. The chain joins TRBV18 to TRBJ2-5; tentative D call: TRBD2 (6 bases). The J call may be faulty, since TRBJ2-7 better matches the DNA end. CDR3 length equals 16 residues. Germline-derived CDR1 and CDR2 are KGHSH and LQKENI.

V and J are TRBV5-8 and TRBJ2-2, with no clear D. CDR1 SGHTS and CDR2 YDEGEE come from the germline V gene. The CDR3 runs 14 residues. The V and J ends lost 3 bases and 9 bases respectively, with 15 bases between them. The CDR3 here is CASSSAFTRRELFF. The CDR3 DNA reads as TGTGCCAGCAGCTCGGCCTTCACCCGGAGGGAGCTGTTTTTT. Full variable domain (remainder filled in from reference TRBV5-8 and TRBJ2-2): EAGVTQSPTHLIKTRGQQATLRCSPISGHTSVYWYQQALGLGLQFLLWYDEGEERNRGNFPPRFSGRQFPNYSSELNVNALELEDSALYLCASSSAFTRRELFFGEGSRLTVL.

This clone was counted a single time. J is TRBJ2-3 and V is TRBV7-2; D remains ambiguous. V was cut by 6 bases and J by 4 bases, with 8 bases left in between. The CDR3 is 12 residues long. CDR1 is SGHTA and CDR2 is FQGNSA in the germline V gene. The CDR3: CASSPGADTQYF. The DNA for the CDR3 is TGTGCCAGCAGTCCTGGTGCAGATACGCAGTATTTT.

This sequence joins TRBV19 and TRBJ1-1; D possibly corresponds to TRBD1 (5 bases). The CDR3 is made up of 15 amino acids. The germline V gene has CDR1 LNHDA and CDR2 SQIVND (reference sequence). V was shortened by 5 bases and J by 9 bases, with 22 bases between the two germline ends. CDR3: CASSEGPLRELKAFF. CDR3 sequence (DNA): TGTGCCAGTAGTGAGGGACCCCTGAGAGAACTGAAAGCTTTCTTT. Using reference TRBV19 and TRBJ1-1 for the parts outside the CDR3, the full variable domain is DGGITQSPKYLFRKEGQNVTLSCEQNLNHDAMYWYRQDPGQGLRLIYYSQIVNDFQKGDIAEGYSVSREKKESFPLTVTSAQKNPTAFYLCASSEGPLRELKAFFGQGTRLTVV.

This rearrangement joins TRBV29-1 to TRBJ1-1; no clear D. The germline V gene has CDR1 SQVTM and CDR2 ANQGSEA. Trimming cost V 2 bases and J 1 base, with 8 bases left between them. This CDR3 has 13 amino acids. The CDR3 is CSVERLGNTEAFF. The CDR3 region has the DNA TGCAGCGTTGAAAGACTGGGGAACACTGAAGCTTTCTTT.

This clone was detected once. This chain joins TRBV28 and TRBJ1-5; 8 bases are shared with TRBD1. The CDR3 sequence is 15 residues long. Looked up from germline, CDR1 is MDHEN and CDR2 is SYDVKM. Trimming removed 5 bases from V and 2 bases from J; junction bases left unmatched: 5. Here the CDR3 reads CASSKLTGGNQPQHF. CDR3 sequence (DNA): TGTGCCAGCAGTAAACTGACAGGGGGCAATCAGCCCCAGCATTTT. Variable domain in full (rest from reference TRBV28 and TRBJ1-5): DVKVTQSSRYLVKRTGEKVFLECVQDMDHENMFWYRQDPGLGLRLIYFSYDVKMKEKGDIPEGYSVSREKKERFSLILESASTNQTSMYLCASSKLTGGNQPQHFGDGTRLSIL.

V gene TRBV29-1 combines with J gene TRBJ2-3; 11 nucleotides align to TRBD2. V shed 6 bases and J 4 bases; nucleotides not matched to a gene: 6. CDR1 and CDR2 from the germline V gene are SQVTM and ANQGSEA. The CDR3 is 14 residues long. CDR3 loop: CSVAVAGGADTQYF. The CDR3, as DNA: TGCAGCGTGGCGGTAGCGGGAGGGGCAGATACGCAGTATTTT.

The rearrangement links TRBV7-9 to TRBJ1-2; 8 nucleotides match TRBD1. V was pared by 5 bases and J by 13 bases, with 9 bases of the junction left unmatched. This CDR3 is 12 amino acids long. The germline V gene encodes CDR1 SEHNR and CDR2 FQNEAQ (reference sequence). The CDR3 reads CASSPDRVPSTF. The DNA for the CDR3 is TGTGCCAGCAGCCCGGACAGGGTCCCGTCCACCTTC.